This is a list of T cell receptor beta chains from one sample in a study of human T cells and chemical hapten exposure. TCRdb re-derived calls from the RACE reads in MiXCR, one entry per CDR3 protein. The top ten clones hold 3.5% to 4.5% of a sample with about 59,000 distinct CDR3 sequences, 11% of them seen once. The source was whole blood, collected in connection with sensitization to the hapten diphenylcyclopropenone (DPC). The receptors were gathered from a woman aged 40 to 50 with alopecia areata. Some clones in this sample may be carry-over from other donors' samples. The CDR3 runs from the conserved cysteine through the conserved F or W.

V gene: TRBV5-1; CDR3 protein: CASSFRDTDTQYF
V gene: TRBV5-1; CDR3 protein: CASTHGRGSYEQYF
V gene: TRBV20-1; CDR3 protein: CSATLASNEQFF
V gene: TRBV7-8; CDR3 protein: CASSGRTQYF
V gene: TRBV6-4; CDR3 protein: CASIRAGGYTF
V gene: TRBV20-1; CDR3 protein: CSVTGPPHNEQFF
V gene: TRBV6-2/TRBV6-3; CDR3 protein: CASSLGLWGTYEQYF
V gene: TRBV27; CDR3 protein: CASSQDAIIGQETQYF
V gene: TRBV11-3; CDR3 protein: CASSLDSWEGDTGELFF
V gene: TRBV27; CDR3 protein: CASSSRLATGGGRDTEAFF
V gene: TRBV6-2/TRBV6-3; CDR3 protein: CASSYSTLASSYNEQFF
V gene: TRBV29-1; CDR3 protein: CSVERYGGNEQFF
V gene: TRBV20-1; CDR3 protein: CSARIPGGNTEAFF
V gene: TRBV9; CDR3 protein: CASSGGDRPYEQYF
V gene: TRBV14; CDR3 protein: CASSQLTEYGYTF
V gene: TRBV20-1; CDR3 protein: CSARDPGGSSYEQYF
V gene: TRBV6-6; CDR3 protein: CASSPLGGAEYGYTF
V gene: TRBV12-3/TRBV12-4; CDR3 protein: CASRTGVKDTDTQYF
V gene: TRBV20-1; CDR3 protein: CSARDRLLRDTQYF